Below are 10 T cell receptor beta chains sequenced from a single sample in a study of cytomegalovirus exposure and HLA in healthy donors. The primer mix had 60 Vbeta and 13 Jbeta primers. Method: immunoSEQ multiplex PCR; TCRdb's copy keeps in-frame clones and lacks some. Found here are 150,000 or so clones, 71% of them singletons; the top ten hold approximately 1.5%. Sequencing was performed on PBMCs. The receptor set was obtained from a girl under 18 in good health and CMV-seronegative.

This clone was detected a few times. J is TRBJ2-7 and V is TRBV6-5, with 10 bases matching TRBD1. Trimming at V came to 6 bases and at J to 2 bases, leaving 1 base not matched to a gene. The germline gives CDR1 MNHEY, CDR2 SVGAGI. The CDR3 loop spans 13 amino acids. Written as DNA, the CDR3 is TGTGCCAGCAGAGGGACAGGGGCCTACGAGCAGTACTTC. It translates to CASRGTGAYEQYF.

The rearrangement links TRBV9 to TRBJ1-3; TRBD1 is a possible D gene (6 bases). Germline V CDR1 and CDR2: SGDLS, YYNGEE. The CDR3 has 15 amino acids. The V and J ends lost 4 bases and 1 base respectively, with 12 bases between them. The CDR3 spells CASSPRGQSGNTIYF. CDR3 coding DNA: TGTGCCAGCAGCCCCAGGGGACAATCTGGAAACACCATATATTTT.

This clone turned up a few times. The chain couples TRBV19 to TRBJ1-1; perhaps TRBD1 as D (6 bases). Germline V gene data show CDR1 as LNHDA and CDR2 as SQIVND (reference sequence). Trimming cost V 10 bases and J 10 bases, with 22 bases left between them. The CDR3 covers 13 residues. The CDR3, as DNA: TGTGCCACTTTAGAGGCCAGGGGTTTAACAGCTTTCTTT. Its protein product is CATLEARGLTAFF.

The rearrangement joins TRBV5-4 to TRBJ2-7, with 7 bases fitting TRBD1. The CDR3 runs 15 residues. The junction had 10 bases not matched to a gene; V was cut back by 3 bases and J by 4 bases. CDR1 is SGHNT and CDR2 is YYREEE in the germline V gene (reference sequence). The CDR3 sequence: CASSYDRVSGYEQYF. The CDR3 DNA reads TGTGCCAGCAGCTACGACAGGGTTTCGGGGTACGAGCAGTACTTC.

The chain uses TRBV19 and TRBJ2-2; 7 bases align to TRBD1. CDR1 is LNHDA, CDR2 SQIVND, per germline (reference sequence). This CDR3 region has 15 residues. J lost 0 bases, V lost 7 bases, and 5 bases had no gene match. The CDR3 sequence: CASNDRATNTGELFF. CDR3 DNA: TGTGCCAGTAACGACAGGGCCACGAACACCGGGGAGCTGTTTTTT.

The table lists this clone with a count of one. This rearrangement joins TRBV9 to TRBJ2-1, with TRBD1 matching over 9 bases. This CDR3 is built from 15 residues. Trimming cost V 0 bases and J 9 bases; bases outside gene matches: 7. From germline, CDR1 is SGDLS and CDR2 YYNGEE. The DNA for the CDR3 is TGTGCCAGCAGCGTAGGCGGGGACAGGGACTCTGAGCAGTTCTTC. Amino acids: CASSVGGDRDSEQFF. Full variable domain (missing parts from reference TRBV9 and TRBJ2-1): DSGVTQTPKHLITATGQRVTLRCSPRSGDLSVYWYQQSLDQGLQFLIQYYNGEERAKGNILERFSAQQFPDLHSELNLSSLELGDSALYFCASSVGGDRDSEQFFGPGTRLTVL.

The genes are TRBV9 and TRBJ1-2, with D possibly being TRBD1 (5 bases). CDR3 length equals 15 residues. V was clipped by 2 bases and J by 2 bases, with 13 bases between them. Per germline, CDR1 SGDLS and CDR2 YYNGEE. The CDR3 loop reads CASSVQGYSNYGYTF. The CDR3 nucleotides read TGTGCCAGCAGCGTTCAGGGCTATTCAAACTATGGCTACACCTTC.

This clone has more than one count but fewer than ten. V is TRBV25-1 and J is TRBJ1-6, with 10 bases lining up with TRBD1. Per the germline V gene, CDR1 is MGHDK and CDR2 is SYGVNS. This CDR3 spans 14 amino acids. V lost 5 bases and J lost 10; bases outside the gene matches: 5. The CDR3 loop reads CASSMGQGPSPLHF. In nucleotides, the CDR3 is TGTGCCAGCAGTATGGGACAGGGGCCCTCACCCCTCCACTTT.

The chain links TRBV5-1 to TRBJ1-5, with 10 positions matching TRBD1. Trimming removed 9 bases from V and 2 bases from J; junction bases left unmatched: 17. This CDR3 region has 18 residues. CDR1 and CDR2 (germline): SGHRS, YFSETQ. Here the CDR3 reads CAISFAGTGERGNQPQHF. The DNA of the CDR3 is TGCGCCATCTCCTTCGCCGGGACAGGGGAAAGGGGCAATCAGCCCCAGCATTTT.

V is TRBV7-9 and J is TRBJ1-4; no definite D call. V was shortened by 5 bases and J by 12 bases, with 10 bases between the two germline ends. From germline, CDR1 is SEHNR and CDR2 FQNEAQ (reference sequence). This CDR3 has 11 amino acids. CDR3 loop: CASSQNEELFF. CDR3 nucleotide sequence: TGTGCCAGCAGCCAAAACGAGGAACTGTTTTTT.